Below are 15 T cell receptor beta chains sequenced from a single sample in a study of shared clonotypes between healthy human individuals. Clones were sequenced by immunoSEQ multiplex PCR, and TCRdb holds only the in-frame ones, with some missing. The table has around 510,000 clones, roughly 95% seen once. The source material was naive CD4+ T cells sorted from blood. Subset reported: CD45RA+ positively selected. These receptors were collected from a woman in her thirties in good health.

The chain couples TRBV28 to TRBJ2-7, with 8 bases fitting TRBD1. The germline gives CDR1 MDHEN, CDR2 SYDVKM. The CDR3 length is 16 residues. V lost 6 bases to trimming and J lost 2 bases; unmatched junction nucleotides: 12. The CDR3 loop is CASSPTDRDRPYEQYF. The CDR3 DNA follows: TGTGCCAGCAGCCCCACGGACAGGGATCGACCCTACGAGCAGTACTTC.

The chain carries TRBV27 and TRBJ2-2; D call uncertain. CDR1 is MNHEY and CDR2 is SMNVEV in the germline V gene (reference sequence). The V end lost 6 bases, the J end lost 7 bases, and 18 bases lay between the germline ends. This CDR3 has 15 amino acids. The CDR3 sequence is CASRSLQPGGGELFF. In nucleotides, the CDR3 is TGTGCCAGCAGATCTCTCCAGCCGGGTGGCGGGGAGCTGTTTTTT.

The chain recombines TRBV29-1 with TRBJ1-3, with 10 nucleotides matching TRBD1. In germline, CDR1 is SQVTM, CDR2 ANQGSEA. J was trimmed by 4 bases and V by 7 bases; bases with no gene match: 4. The CDR3 is 13 amino acids. DNA of the CDR3: TGCAGCGCCCTGGGACAGGGGGGAAACACCATATATTTT. Protein: CSALGQGGNTIYF.

V is TRBV27 and J is TRBJ1-1; D remains ambiguous. This CDR3 has 15 amino acids. CDR1 is MNHEY and CDR2 is SMNVEV in the germline V gene (reference sequence). V was clipped by 2 bases and J by 5 bases, with 15 bases between them. The CDR3 DNA reads TGTGCCAGCAGTTTACTGGCCGTACGGACGACTGAAGCTTTCTTT. Its translation is CASSLLAVRTTEAFF.

A remark on this clone: An end of the junction differs from the germline gene, which may be a read error. The rearrangement links TRBV6-1 to TRBJ1-5; tentatively, D is TRBD1 (5 bases). Germline V gene lookup returns CDR1 MNHNS and CDR2 SASEGT. CDR3 length: 17 amino acids. The CDR3: CASREAGWGSSNQPQHF. CDR3 nucleotides: TGTGCCAGCAGGGAAGCGGGTTGGGGCTCTAGCAATCAGCCCCAGCATTTT.

The chain uses TRBV5-8 and TRBJ2-5; 7 bases line up with TRBD1. The length of the CDR3 is 16 residues. Germline V CDR1 and CDR2: SGHTS, YDEGEE. V shed 4 bases and J 3 bases; nucleotides not matched to a gene: 12. CDR3 sequence: CASSPGQTGFEETQYF. In DNA, the CDR3 is TGTGCCAGCAGCCCCGGACAGACAGGGTTTGAAGAGACCCAGTACTTC.

The chain recombines TRBV15 with TRBJ2-7, with D perhaps TRBD2 (6 bases). CDR1 and CDR2 (germline): LNHNV, YYDKDF (reference sequence). The CDR3 is made up of 15 amino acids. V was pared by 8 bases and J by 5 bases, with 22 bases between. CDR3 DNA sequence: TGTGCCACCTCTAGGAGGGTTTCGCCGGTGAACGAGCAGTACTTC. It specifies CATSRRVSPVNEQYF.

CDR3 sequence: CASRSTGSSNYGYTF. The DNA for the CDR3 is TGCGCCAGCCGATCGACAGGGTCGTCCAACTATGGCTACACCTTC. The chain employs TRBV23-1 and TRBJ1-2, with 7 bases identical to TRBD1. TRBV23-1 is labeled an ORF, and its function is uncertain. With V trimmed by 8 bases and J by 2 bases, 11 bases remained unmatched. The CDR3 consists of 15 residues.

The chain links TRBV27 to TRBJ2-7; TRBD2 aligns across 9 bases. V shed 4 bases, J shed 3 bases, and the junction held 10 bases outside the gene matches. The CDR3 spans 16 residues. The germline CDR1 and CDR2 sequences are MNHEY and SMNVEV (reference sequence). CDR3 in amino acids: CASSSSPTSGLYEQYF. In DNA, the CDR3 is TGTGCCAGCAGTTCCTCCCCGACTAGCGGACTCTACGAGCAGTACTTC.

J is TRBJ2-1 and V is TRBV19; D assignment may be TRBD1 or TRBD2 (5 bases each). The V and J ends lost 6 bases and 6 bases respectively, with 15 bases between them. The CDR3 has 14 residues. The germline V gene has CDR1 LNHDA and CDR2 SQIVND (reference sequence). The CDR3 here is CASRDLTAGNEQFF. CDR3 coding DNA: TGTGCCAGTAGGGACTTGACAGCCGGCAATGAGCAGTTCTTC.

The V and J genes are TRBV28 and TRBJ2-7; weak D call: TRBD2 (6 bases). The J call could be wrong; TRBJ2-5 is a better fit for the DNA end. The length of the CDR3 is 12 residues. CDR1 MDHEN and CDR2 SYDVKM come from the germline V gene. The CDR3 protein is CASSLNSGTQYF. The CDR3 coding sequence is TGTGCCAGCAGTTTAAATAGCGGGACCCAGTACTTC.

The chain is built from TRBV19 and TRBJ2-1, with D possibly being TRBD1 or TRBD2 (6 bases each). CDR3 length equals 17 residues. Trimming took off 1 base at V and 3 bases at J, with 16 bases between the two ends. CDR1 is LNHDA, CDR2 SQIVND, per germline (reference sequence). The CDR3: CASSIGLGAGNYNEQFF. CDR3 bases: TGTGCCAGTAGTATAGGATTGGGGGCGGGAAACTACAATGAGCAGTTCTTC.

J is TRBJ2-7 and V is TRBV6-1; TRBD1 aligns across 7 bases. Germline V gene data show CDR1 as MNHNS and CDR2 as SASEGT. J gave up 5 bases and V 6 bases, and 7 bases lay outside the gene matches. CDR3 size: 13 residues. Written as DNA, the CDR3 is TGTGCCAGCAGGAGACAGGGCGCCCACGAGCAGTACTTC. It codes for CASRRQGAHEQYF.

The V and J genes are TRBV27 and TRBJ2-7; tentative D call: TRBD1 (5 bases). With 5 bases removed from V and 2 bases from J, the gap between germline ends came to 16 bases. Germline CDR1 MNHEY, CDR2 SMNVEV (reference sequence). The CDR3 contains 15 residues. The CDR3 DNA is TGTGCCAGCAGTCCAGGGCCACCAAAACCCTACGAGCAGTACTTC. As protein: CASSPGPPKPYEQYF.

This chain uses TRBV19 with TRBJ2-7; the match to TRBD1 covers 8 bases. Germline V CDR1 and CDR2: LNHDA, SQIVND (reference sequence). V dropped 6 bases and J dropped 3; count of bases not matched to a gene: 7. The CDR3 totals 14 residues. The CDR3 DNA reads TGTGCCAGTAGGAAACAGGGGGGAGGCTACGAGCAGTACTTC. Translated: CASRKQGGGYEQYF.